This record covers a single TCR beta chain. Its antigen is still unknown. These data originate in a study of cytomegalovirus exposure and HLA in healthy donors. Study as a whole: A prior study identified some 100 million unique TCR beta sequences from around 180 million T cells.

With 10 bases removed from V and 0 bases from J, the gap between germline ends came to 19 bases. CDR1 and CDR2 (germline): MDHEN, SYDVKM. The CDR3 has 17 amino acids. Study findings and constraints: In a later analysis, HLA-C alleles had the fewest associated TCRs, DRB1 alleles the most.

It was with 60 Vbeta and 13 Jbeta primers that the PCR ran. The protocol was immunoSEQ multiplex PCR, while the TCRdb copy is restricted to in-frame clones and leaves out a portion. In the table there are about 160,000 clones, 65% to 85% of which are singletons. This chain uses TRBV28 with TRBJ2-6; D not resolved. The material sequenced was PBMCs. The source of this sequence is a middle-aged woman in good health and CMV-seropositive. In DNA form, the CDR3 reads TGTGCCACAAAAACTACTGGCAACCTCTCTGGGGCCAACGTCCTGACTTTC. Translation: CATKTTGNLSGANVLTF.